This T cell receptor (beta chain) was identified during a study of T-cell memory formation after mild COVID-19 listed by TCRdb under 2021. Notes on the research overall: TCR sequence clusters from the two donors were found to be largely donor specific. In two donors, T-cell clones that expanded and contracted after mild COVID-19 were followed by sequencing TCRalpha and TCRbeta repertoires longitudinally. The cohort comprised two young, previously healthy adult volunteers, one female and one male. The paper as a whole reports these results and caveats: Contracting CD4+ clones were found mainly in CM and EM memory subsets, while CD8+ clones were enriched in EMRA. Only a couple of mild cases were covered in the study, and larger cohorts including severe cases with pre-infection samples were considered necessary. Clones contracting from day 15 to 85 had balanced CD4/CD8 phenotypes, while a second wave expanding from day 15 to 37 was biased towards CD4+. SARS-CoV-2 specificity of the second-wave clones peaking on day 37 was not confirmed. Some responding clones were found in pre-infection memory, which suggests that pre-existing cross-reactive memory T cells took part in the SARS-CoV-2 response.

Instrument on record: Illumina NovaSeq 6000. TCRalpha and TCRbeta cDNA libraries were built by 5'RACE with constant-segment primers, adding sample barcodes and unique molecular identifiers. Trizol reagent was used to extract RNA from every sample. Libraries were amplified in two PCR steps, with a second sample barcode and Illumina TruSeq adapters added in the second step. Libraries were sequenced on an Illumina NovaSeq with 2 x 150 bp paired-end reads. On the authors' methods: Demultiplexing of reads and collapsing into UMI-guided consensus sequences were performed with migec v1.2.7. Using mixcr v2.1.11, UMI consensuses were aligned to TRA and TRB V and J templates and then assembled into clonotypes. A clonotype was counted as expanded or contracted only when both edgeR and NoisET called the clonotype significant, with the noise models trained on biological replicates. For edgeR calls, the cutoffs were a false discovery rate-adjusted p below 0.01 and a log2 fold-change threshold of 1. As an exploratory analysis of dynamics, max-normalized trajectories of the 1000 most abundant clonotypes were examined with PCA combined with hierarchical clustering. Each responding clone was given a CD4 or CD8 phenotype based on the CD4+ and CD8+ repertoires, which had been sequenced separately. The public reads were quality trimmed at Q25 with fastp and then assembled into clones with MiXCR by TCRdb, keeping productive beta chains. Entries that share a CDR3 protein sequence are merged under the most common genes and DNA. The authors' filters were not applied to this entry. For this sample the table gives 450,000 to 650,000 distinct CDR3 sequences, of which roughly 22% were detected only once. The ten largest clonotypes hold around 12% of the sample.

Trimming removed 2 bases from V and 6 bases from J; the gene matches leave 11 bases unexplained. The cysteine opens and the phenylalanine closes a CDR3 of 18 amino acids. Only the CDR3 part of the read is kept: 54 bases, read in frame from the first base. Per the germline V gene (reference sequence), MNHEY is the CDR1 and SMNVEV is the CDR2. Ficoll-Paque density gradient centrifugation was used to isolate PBMCs. Worth noting for this clonotype: Its antigen is still unknown. Base-call qualities are not available, and no considerably larger clone is one nucleotide away.

The rearrangement combines TRBV27 with TRBJ2-3; 13 bases in the junction line up with TRBD2. The sequenced sample consisted of PBMCs or a T cell subset sorted from them (not recorded which). The TCR comes from an adult woman who had mild COVID-19 (a few samples of this study predate the infection). The sample titles of this study are shuffled in the database, so cell type and time point are left out; the donor was told from shared clones. The encoded CDR3 is CASSLRHTSGRASDTQYF. In nucleotide form, the sequence is TGTGCCAGCAGTTTACGACACACTAGCGGGAGGGCCTCTGATACGCAGTATTTT.